Following are 15 T cell receptor beta chains from one sample sequenced in a study of T cell clones after liver transplantation. TCRdb's copy holds only in-frame clones and misses some; the assay was immunoSEQ multiplex PCR. The sample lists fewer than 70,000 clones, roughly two thirds occurring once. Sequenced here: CD4+ T cells from blood, sampled before liver transplant. These receptors came from a human donor who received a liver transplant.

This chain's CDR3 is CASSQTGTEAFF. The CDR3 bases are TGTGCCAGCAGCCAGACAGGGACTGAAGCTTTCTTT. V gene TRBV7-9 combines with J gene TRBJ1-1; 7 bases are a match to TRBD1. The V and J ends lost 5 bases and 5 bases, in that order; junction bases with no gene match: 2. This CDR3 has 12 residues. Germline CDR1 and CDR2: SEHNR and FQNEAQ (reference sequence).

This chain uses TRBV6-1 with TRBJ1-6; no definite D call. Germline V gene data show CDR1 as MNHNS and CDR2 as SASEGT. The CDR3 sequence is 14 residues long. Trimming cost V 5 bases and J 7 bases, with 12 bases left between them. CDR3 sequence reads: CASSTSGRNSPLHF. The CDR3 nucleotides are TGTGCCAGCAGTACAAGCGGAAGAAATTCACCCCTCCACTTT.

The chain combines TRBV27 with TRBJ1-1; 9 bases match TRBD1. CDR3 length equals 15 residues. V lost 5 bases, J lost 3 bases, and 7 bases stayed unmatched. The germline V gene encodes CDR1 MNHEY and CDR2 SMNVEV (reference sequence). CDR3 bases: TGTGCCAGCAGTGGGGCCGGACAGGGGCACACTGAAGCTTTCTTT. Translation gives CASSGAGQGHTEAFF.

The chain employs TRBV15 and TRBJ1-3; D possibly corresponds to TRBD1 (5 bases). Per germline, CDR1 LNHNV and CDR2 YYDKDF (reference sequence). This CDR3 is 16 amino acids long. Trimming left V 3 bases short and J 4 bases short, with 16 bases between. The CDR3 DNA sequence: TGTGCCACCAGCAGCCCCGCTGTCCAGGGCGGAAACACCATATATTTT. This encodes CATSSPAVQGGNTIYF.

This clone has just a few counts. The gene calls are TRBV7-2 and TRBJ1-2, with TRBD1 as a possible D gene (5 bases). V was cut by 5 bases and J by 4 bases, with 14 bases left in between. Germline V gives CDR1 SGHTA, CDR2 FQGNSA. The CDR3 runs 14 residues. The CDR3 protein is CASSPGRMSYGYTF. Written as DNA, the CDR3 is TGTGCCAGCAGCCCAGGGAGGATGAGCTATGGCTACACCTTC. Full variable domain (remainder filled in from reference TRBV7-2 and TRBJ1-2): GAGVSQSPSNKVTEKGKDVELRCDPISGHTALYWYRQSLGQGLEFLIYFQGNSAPDKSGLPSDRFSAERTGGSVSTLTIQRTQQEDSAVYLCASSPGRMSYGYTFGSGTRLTVV.

The V call is TRBV2, the J call TRBJ2-2, with D perhaps matching TRBD1 (6 bases). Trimming took 8 bases from V and 2 from J, leaving 12 bases between them. The CDR3 spans 14 residues. Germline lookup yields CDR1 SNHLY and CDR2 FYNNEI. The CDR3 is CASLRDTNTGELFF. The CDR3 nucleotides read TGTGCCAGCCTCCGGGACACAAACACCGGGGAGCTGTTTTTT.

In its sample, this clone was seen a few times. The gene calls are TRBV4-2 and TRBJ2-7; D is possibly TRBD2 (5 bases). Per the germline V gene, CDR1 is LGHNA and CDR2 is YNFKEQ. The CDR3 consists of 20 residues. V dropped 0 bases and J dropped 3 bases, with 27 bases sitting between them. This CDR3 reads CASSQDTSGPPPDPFYEQYF. CDR3 DNA sequence: TGTGCCAGCAGCCAAGATACAAGCGGCCCCCCCCCTGACCCCTTCTACGAGCAGTACTTC.

The V gene is TRBV5-4, the J gene TRBJ1-4; D possibly corresponds to TRBD1 (6 bases). Germline V CDR1 and CDR2: SGHNT, YYREEE (reference sequence). The CDR3 loop spans 15 amino acids. Trimming took 4 bases from V and 1 from J, leaving 11 bases between them. Here the CDR3 reads CASSRDRLTNEKLFF. The CDR3, as DNA: TGTGCCAGCAGCCGCGACAGGCTAACTAATGAAAAACTGTTTTTT.

The chain is built from TRBV7-6 and TRBJ1-1, with D maybe TRBD1 (5 bases). The germline V gene has CDR1 SGHVS and CDR2 FNYEAQ. The CDR3 runs to 14 residues. V lost 5 bases, J lost 0 bases, and 10 bases lay in between. CDR3 residues: CASSRSGLNTEAFF. The DNA for the CDR3 is TGTGCCAGCAGCCGATCAGGGTTGAACACTGAAGCTTTCTTT.

The chain links TRBV2 to TRBJ2-5; 8 bases fit TRBD1. The V and J ends lost 6 bases and 2 bases, in that order; junction bases with no gene match: 8. Germline CDR1 reads SNHLY; CDR2 reads FYNNEI. There are 15 residues in the CDR3. The CDR3 nucleotides are TGTGCCAGCAGCGGACAGGGAATGAATCAAGAGACCCAGTACTTC. Translating gives CASSGQGMNQETQYF.

The V call is TRBV7-6, the J call TRBJ2-1, with TRBD1 identical over 8 bases. The CDR3 spans 15 residues. Germline-derived CDR1 and CDR2 are SGHVS and FNYEAQ. V gave up 3 bases and J gave up 7 bases; unmatched junction bases: 8. CDR3 sequence reads: CASSLGQGARNEQFF. The CDR3 coding sequence is TGTGCCAGCAGCTTGGGGCAGGGGGCGCGTAATGAGCAGTTCTTC.

The rearrangement uses TRBV2 and TRBJ1-1; D uncertain. This CDR3 has 14 amino acids. CDR1 and CDR2 (germline): SNHLY, FYNNEI. V lost 4 bases, J lost 0 bases, and 9 bases lay in between. The CDR3 DNA follows: TGTGCCAGCAGTGGCCGGTTGATGAACACTGAAGCTTTCTTT. This codes for CASSGRLMNTEAFF.

The chain employs TRBV30 and TRBJ1-2, with D unresolved. Germline V gene sequence: CDR1 GTSNPN, CDR2 SVGIG (reference sequence). CDR3 size: 12 residues. With 5 bases removed from V and 4 bases from J, the gap between germline ends came to 11 bases. This chain's CDR3 is CAWESPFYGYTF. As DNA, the CDR3 is TGTGCCTGGGAGAGCCCTTTCTATGGCTACACCTTC.

This clone was picked up a small number of times. The gene calls are TRBV7-9 and TRBJ1-5; perhaps TRBD1 as D (5 bases). The CDR3 loop spans 14 amino acids. From germline, CDR1 is SEHNR and CDR2 FQNEAQ (reference sequence). V lost 4 bases and J lost 0, with 7 bases in between. In DNA, the CDR3 is TGTGCCAGCAGCTATGACAGTAGCAATCAGCCCCAGCATTTT. Its translation is CASSYDSSNQPQHF. Variable domain in full (rest from reference TRBV7-9 and TRBJ1-5): DTGVSQNPRHKITKRGQNVTFRCDPISEHNRLYWYRQTLGQGPEFLTYFQNEAQLEKSRLLSDRFSAERPKGSFSTLEIQRTEQGDSAMYLCASSYDSSNQPQHFGDGTRLSIL.

The chain links TRBV14 to TRBJ2-3; TRBD1 agrees at 10 bases. The CDR3 sequence is 15 residues long. The germline V gene encodes CDR1 SGHDN and CDR2 FVKESK. The junction had 2 bases not matched to a gene; V was cut back by 3 bases and J by 2 bases. The CDR3 loop reads CASSHGQGVTDTQYF. The CDR3 DNA reads TGTGCCAGCAGCCATGGACAGGGGGTCACAGATACGCAGTATTTT.